This TCR beta chain was found in a study of T cell responses to AZD1222 COVID-19 vaccine. Study-level findings and limits: Among vaccine-associated CD4 TCRs, coverage spanned spike, with dominance at 160-218 and 743-854. Clonal diversity was possibly underestimated; the donors were predominantly white British and more often female.

Profiled with immunoSEQ multiplex PCR; TCRdb holds only in-frame clones, not every one. The sample lists roughly 130,000 clones, roughly 92% occurring once. To note about this clone: Its antigen is not identified.

The TCR comes from an adult who received the AZD1222 COVID-19 vaccine. Specimen: peripheral blood, collected 28 days after the second AZD1222 dose.

CDR3 sequence reads: CASSEQGKGAYEQYF. The DNA of the CDR3 is TGTGCCAGCAGTGAACAAGGAAAGGGGGCCTACGAGCAGTACTTC. This chain joins TRBV6-1 and TRBJ2-7; D is possibly TRBD1 (6 bases). Germline assignment: CDR1 MNHNS and CDR2 SASEGT. The CDR3 has 15 amino acids. The ends were cut back, 2 bases at V and 2 bases at J, with 13 bases in the middle.